This T cell receptor (beta chain) stems from a study of T cells in Graves' hyperthyroidism and ophthalmopathy. Looking at the study overall: Once the initial diagnosis was made, peripheral blood was obtained before any treatment. Overall study results and limits: Researchers found most expanded thyroid clonotypes above 0.001 in blood as well. Ophthalmopathy prediction by the model preceded onset by a median roughly 6.3 months.

This clonotype was counted only a few times. The antigen remains unidentified. With V trimmed by 4 bases and J by 1 base, 7 bases remained unmatched. From germline, CDR1 is SGDLS and CDR2 YYNGEE. The CDR3 consists of 15 residues. Uncontrolled infection, other autoimmune disease, pregnancy or lactation barred patients from enrollment. RNA transcripts gave rise to amplified TCR beta CDR3 regions. RT-PCR in the first round (using the HTBI primer set) targeted the TCR CDR3. TCRdb re-derived calls from the multiplex PCR reads in MiXCR, one entry per CDR3 protein. The sample yields approximately 600,000 distinct CDR3 sequences, 14% seen once.

The V call is TRBV9, the J call TRBJ1-1; the match to TRBD1 covers 7 bases. This TCR was sampled from a woman younger than 30 with Graves' ophthalmopathy. The sample comprised blood. The CDR3 DNA sequence: TGTGCCAGCAGCCGCACCAGGACAGGGAACACTGAAGCTTTCTTT. This encodes CASSRTRTGNTEAFF.